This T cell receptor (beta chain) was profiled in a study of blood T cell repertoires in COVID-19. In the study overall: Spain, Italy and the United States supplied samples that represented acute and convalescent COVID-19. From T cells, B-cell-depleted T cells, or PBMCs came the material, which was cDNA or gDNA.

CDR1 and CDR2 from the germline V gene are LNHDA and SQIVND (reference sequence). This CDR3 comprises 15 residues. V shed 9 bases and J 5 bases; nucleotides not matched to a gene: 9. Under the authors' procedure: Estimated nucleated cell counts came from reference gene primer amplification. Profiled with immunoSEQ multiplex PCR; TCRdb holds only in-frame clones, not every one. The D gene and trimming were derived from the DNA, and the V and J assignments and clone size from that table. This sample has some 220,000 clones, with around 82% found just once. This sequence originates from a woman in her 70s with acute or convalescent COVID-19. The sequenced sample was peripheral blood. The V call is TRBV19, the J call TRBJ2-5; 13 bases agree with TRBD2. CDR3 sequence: CARGGLAGYWETQYF. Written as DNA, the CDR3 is TGTGCCAGGGGGGGACTAGCGGGGTATTGGGAGACCCAGTACTTC.